The 22 T cell receptor beta chains presented below share a single source sample, sequenced in a study of vaccination and CD4 T cells after COVID-19. Treatment indicated: roughly 10-day PBMC culture with coronavirus spike peptide pools or control peptides (ViraFEST assay). Antigens for these TCRs are unknown. Sequencing of cultured CD4+ T cell DNA used the Oncomine TCR Beta short-read assay. MiXCR, applied by TCRdb to the PCR reads, yields one record per CDR3 protein. The sample shows roughly 28,000 distinct CDR3 sequences, around 50% of them seen only once. The sample consisted of CD4+ T cells from blood, cultured in vitro, taken before SARS-CoV-2 vaccination. These receptors originate from a human donor who received a COVID-19 vaccine.

The rearrangement links TRBV2 to TRBJ1-5, with a tentative D call TRBD1 (5 bases). V shed 8 bases and J shed 3 bases, with 14 bases lying between them. This CDR3 has 14 amino acids. Germline V lookup: CDR1 SNHLY, CDR2 FYNNEI. This CDR3 reads CASAGTGPNQPQHF. In DNA, the CDR3 is TGTGCCAGCGCCGGGACCGGCCCCAATCAGCCCCAGCATTTT.

V gene TRBV20-1 combines with J gene TRBJ2-1; D unclear. Between the trimmed V and J ends, which lost 1 base and 8 bases, there was a span of 9 bases. CDR1 and CDR2 (germline): DFQATT, SNEGSKA (reference sequence). The length of the CDR3 is 12 residues. The CDR3 DNA follows: TGCAGTGCTAGAGGGCGTTGGGATGAGCAGTTCTTC. Protein product: CSARGRWDEQFF.

This clonotype occurred a few times. The chain uses TRBV12-3 or TRBV12-4 and TRBJ1-1, with D possibly matching TRBD1 (5 bases). The V and J ends lost 9 bases and 2 bases respectively, with 13 bases between them. The CDR3 totals 13 residues. CDR3 DNA: TGTGCCAGTTATCAGGGATTAAACACTGAAGCTTTCTTT. Protein product: CASYQGLNTEAFF.

This clonotype was detected a few times. The chain links TRBV7-8 to TRBJ2-7; D possibly corresponds to TRBD2 (6 bases). The V end lost 1 base, the J end lost 0 bases, and 16 bases lay between the germline ends. The CDR3 runs to 17 residues. CDR1 is SGHVS, CDR2 FQNEAQ, per germline. This CDR3 reads CASSLDRRRASSYEQYF. As DNA, the CDR3 is TGTGCCAGCAGCTTAGACAGAAGGAGGGCAAGCTCCTACGAGCAGTACTTC.

The chain joins TRBV7-9 to TRBJ2-3; D is undetermined. This CDR3 has 13 amino acids. V lost 4 bases to trimming and J lost 6 bases, with 11 bases between them. Germline V gene lookup returns CDR1 SEHNR and CDR2 FQNEAQ (reference sequence). CDR3: CASSSFIRDTQYF. Here the CDR3 DNA reads TGTGCCAGCAGCTCCTTTATCCGCGATACGCAGTATTTT. Looking up the rest from reference TRBV7-9 and TRBJ2-3 gives the full variable domain: DTGVSQNPRHKITKRGQNVTFRCDPISEHNRLYWYRQTLGQGPEFLTYFQNEAQLEKSRLLSDRFSAERPKGSFSTLEIQRTEQGDSAMYLCASSSFIRDTQYFGPGTRLTVL.

The rearrangement links TRBV7-3 to TRBJ2-1; 12 nucleotides match TRBD2. The trim removed 1 base at V and 4 bases at J, leaving 2 bases unmatched. From germline, CDR1 is SGHTA and CDR2 FQGTGA. The CDR3 extends over 16 amino acids. CDR3 sequence: CASSLRTSGEYNEQFF. The CDR3 DNA reads TGTGCCAGCAGCTTAAGGACTAGCGGGGAATACAATGAGCAGTTCTTC.

This rearrangement joins TRBV20-1 to TRBJ2-3; 7 nucleotides match TRBD1. Germline CDR1 is DFQATT and CDR2 is SNEGSKA (reference sequence). The CDR3 totals 11 residues. Germline trimming cut 5 bases from V and 4 bases from J; bases unmatched to any gene: 0. The CDR3 DNA sequence: TGCAGTGCTGACAGGGCAGATACGCAGTATTTT. Protein product: CSADRADTQYF.

The chain employs TRBV28 and TRBJ1-4; D is unresolved. Germline loops: CDR1 MDHEN, CDR2 SYDVKM. The CDR3 spans 12 residues. V was clipped by 11 bases and J by 0 bases, with 7 bases between them. The CDR3, as DNA: TGTGCCTGGGGATCAACTAATGAAAAACTGTTTTTT. This translates into CAWGSTNEKLFF.

This clonotype was seen only a few times. The chain joins TRBV12-3 or TRBV12-4 to TRBJ1-5, with a possible D match to TRBD1 (5 bases). Trimming took 6 bases from V and 10 from J, leaving 22 bases between them. The CDR3 is 15 amino acids. CDR3 sequence reads: CASSPLGGDRGPQHF. The CDR3 DNA is TGTGCCAGCAGCCCGTTGGGTGGGGACCGGGGACCCCAGCATTTT.

The gene calls are TRBV12-3 or TRBV12-4 and TRBJ1-2, with 8 bases fitting TRBD1. This CDR3 has 13 residues. V was pared by 5 bases and J by 6 bases, with 5 bases of the junction left unmatched. CDR3 loop: CASSAGQANGYTF. The CDR3 region has the DNA TGTGCCAGCAGTGCGGGACAGGCTAATGGCTACACCTTC.

This sequence joins TRBV14 and TRBJ1-2; perhaps TRBD1 as D (6 bases). Per the germline V gene, CDR1 is SGHDN and CDR2 is FVKESK. This CDR3 is built from 16 residues. V was trimmed by 4 bases and J by 5 bases, leaving 20 bases between them. The CDR3 reads CASSRSRAGDQYGYTF. CDR3 DNA: TGTGCCAGCAGCCGGAGCCGGGCAGGGGATCAGTATGGCTACACCTTC.

This sequence joins TRBV6-1 and TRBJ1-1; D ambiguous. Per germline, CDR1 MNHNS and CDR2 SASEGT. This CDR3 contains 13 residues. V lost 5 bases and J lost 0, with 7 bases in between. CDR3 DNA: TGTGCCAGCAGTACCGTCATGAACACTGAAGCTTTCTTT. This encodes CASSTVMNTEAFF.

J is TRBJ2-5 and V is TRBV12-3 or TRBV12-4, with 10 nucleotides matching TRBD1. V shed 4 bases and J 5 bases; nucleotides not matched to a gene: 13. This CDR3 has 17 residues. In DNA form, the CDR3 reads TGTGCCAGCAGTTCGATCATTAGGACAGGGGGATCCGAGACCCAGTACTTC. It is translated as CASSSIIRTGGSETQYF.

This clonotype has just a few counts. The rearrangement links TRBV7-2 to TRBJ2-2; 8 bases fit TRBD1. With 5 bases clipped from V and 5 bases from J, the junction kept 7 bases outside the gene matches. The CDR3 runs to 15 residues. Looked up from germline, CDR1 is SGHTA and CDR2 is FQGNSA. CDR3 DNA sequence: TGTGCCAGCAGCCCCAGGGGGCGTAGGACCGGGGAGCTGTTTTTT. Its protein is CASSPRGRRTGELFF.

This clonotype was detected a few times. The chain recombines TRBV9 with TRBJ2-1; D call uncertain. The CDR3 is 13 amino acids. Germline V gene lookup returns CDR1 SGDLS and CDR2 YYNGEE. Trimming shortened V by 3 bases and J by 9 bases, and 13 bases separated the two germline ends. CDR3 in amino acids: CASSGQVVGEQFF. CDR3 nucleotide sequence: TGTGCCAGCAGCGGCCAGGTAGTCGGTGAGCAGTTCTTC.

V and J are TRBV19 and TRBJ1-1, with 7 bases lining up with TRBD1. The germline gives CDR1 LNHDA, CDR2 SQIVND (reference sequence). This CDR3 is built from 16 residues. V shed 5 bases, J shed 5 bases, and the junction held 14 bases outside the gene matches. CDR3 nucleotide sequence: TGTGCCAGTAGTCGCGTTTTAGGGGGCGCGGGTACTGAAGCTTTCTTT. It translates to CASSRVLGGAGTEAFF.

The rearrangement uses TRBV7-2 and TRBJ1-5; no clear D gene. With 1 base removed from V and 4 bases from J, the gap between germline ends came to 8 bases. Per germline, CDR1 SGHTA and CDR2 FQGNSA. The CDR3 totals 14 residues. CDR3 loop: CASSLVHSNQPQHF. CDR3 nucleotide sequence: TGTGCCAGCAGCTTAGTACACTCTAATCAGCCCCAGCATTTT. The full variable domain, with the rest looked up from reference TRBV7-2 and TRBJ1-5, is GAGVSQSPSNKVTEKGKDVELRCDPISGHTALYWYRQSLGQGLEFLIYFQGNSAPDKSGLPSDRFSAERTGGSVSTLTIQRTQQEDSAVYLCASSLVHSNQPQHFGDGTRLSIL.

This clonotype was recorded only once. The V and J genes are TRBV18 and TRBJ2-7, with no clear D. Trimming cost V 1 base and J 5 bases, with 9 bases left between them. The CDR3 has 13 amino acids. Germline V gives CDR1 KGHSH, CDR2 LQKENI. In nucleotides, the CDR3 is TGTGCCAGCTCACCACATTTTAACGACGAGCAGTACTTC. Its protein product is CASSPHFNDEQYF.

The J gene is TRBJ2-7, the V gene TRBV7-2, with TRBD2 matching over 8 bases. The ends lost 5 bases at V and 2 bases at J; junction bases unmatched: 8. CDR1 is SGHTA, CDR2 FQGNSA, per germline. This CDR3 spans 15 amino acids. This CDR3 is CASSPRTGGTYEQYF. The CDR3 bases are TGTGCCAGCAGCCCGCGGACGGGGGGGACCTACGAGCAGTACTTC.

This chain joins TRBV5-1 and TRBJ2-5; D is ambiguous. Germline CDR1 is SGHRS and CDR2 is YFSETQ. Deletions cut 0 bases from V and 4 bases from J, with 4 bases between. The CDR3 sequence is 12 residues long. DNA for the CDR3: TGCGCCAGCAGCTTGGTTGGAGAGACCCAGTACTTC. Translated: CASSLVGETQYF.

The chain combines TRBV5-1 with TRBJ1-3; D is undetermined. This CDR3 region has 16 residues. V was clipped by 0 bases and J by 0 bases, with 10 bases between them. The germline gives CDR1 SGHRS, CDR2 YFSETQ. The CDR3 DNA is TGCGCCAGCAGCTTGGAAGGGCGCTCCTCTGGAAACACCATATATTTT. It translates to CASSLEGRSSGNTIYF.

CDR3 nucleotide sequence: TGCGCCAGCAGCACATCCCTGGACAGGGGTTGGGAGACCCAGTACTTC. This gives the protein CASSTSLDRGWETQYF. The V and J genes are TRBV5-1 and TRBJ2-5; 9 bases are a match to TRBD1. Germline-derived CDR1 and CDR2 are SGHRS and YFSETQ. CDR3 size: 16 residues. The V segment lost 4 bases and the J segment 5 bases; nucleotides outside the gene matches: 12.